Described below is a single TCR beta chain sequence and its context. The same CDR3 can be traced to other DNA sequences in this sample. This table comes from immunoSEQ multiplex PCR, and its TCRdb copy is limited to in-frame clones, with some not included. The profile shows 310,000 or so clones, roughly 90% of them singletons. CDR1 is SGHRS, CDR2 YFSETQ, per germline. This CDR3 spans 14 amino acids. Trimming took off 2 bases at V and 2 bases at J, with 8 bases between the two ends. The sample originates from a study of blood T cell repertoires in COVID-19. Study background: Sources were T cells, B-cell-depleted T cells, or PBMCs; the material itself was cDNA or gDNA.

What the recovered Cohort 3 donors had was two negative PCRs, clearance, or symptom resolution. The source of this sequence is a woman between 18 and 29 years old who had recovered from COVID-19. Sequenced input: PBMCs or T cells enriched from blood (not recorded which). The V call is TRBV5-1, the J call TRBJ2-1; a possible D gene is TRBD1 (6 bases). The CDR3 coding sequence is TGCGCCAGCAGCTTAACAGGGACCTACAATGAGCAGTTCTTC. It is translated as CASSLTGTYNEQFF.